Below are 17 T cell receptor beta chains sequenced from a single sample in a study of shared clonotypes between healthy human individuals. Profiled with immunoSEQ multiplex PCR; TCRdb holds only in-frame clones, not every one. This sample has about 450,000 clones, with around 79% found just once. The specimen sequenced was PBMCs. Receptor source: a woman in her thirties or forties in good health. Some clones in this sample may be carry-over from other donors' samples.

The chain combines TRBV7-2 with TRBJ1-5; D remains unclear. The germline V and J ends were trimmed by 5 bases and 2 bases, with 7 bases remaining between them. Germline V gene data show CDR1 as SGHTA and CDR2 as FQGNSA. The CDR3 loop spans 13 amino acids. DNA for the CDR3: TGTGCCAGCAGCGCACGTGGCAATCAGCCCCAGCATTTT. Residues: CASSARGNQPQHF.

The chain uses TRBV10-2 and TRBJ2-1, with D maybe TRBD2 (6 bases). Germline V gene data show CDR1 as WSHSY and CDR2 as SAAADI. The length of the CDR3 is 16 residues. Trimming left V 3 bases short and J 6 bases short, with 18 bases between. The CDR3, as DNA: TGCGCCAGCAGTGATCGGGACGGGAGAGTGGGCAATGAGCAGTTCTTC. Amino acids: CASSDRDGRVGNEQFF.

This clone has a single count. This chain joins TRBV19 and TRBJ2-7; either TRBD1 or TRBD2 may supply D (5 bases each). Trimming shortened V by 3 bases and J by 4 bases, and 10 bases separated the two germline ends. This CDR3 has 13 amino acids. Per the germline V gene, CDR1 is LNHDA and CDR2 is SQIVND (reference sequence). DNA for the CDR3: TGTGCCAGTAGTATGGGAGAGGGGTACGAGCAGTACTTC. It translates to CASSMGEGYEQYF.

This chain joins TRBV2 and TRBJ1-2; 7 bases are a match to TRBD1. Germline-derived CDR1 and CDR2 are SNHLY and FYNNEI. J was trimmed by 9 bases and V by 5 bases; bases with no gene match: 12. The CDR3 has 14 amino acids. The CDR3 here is CASSSYRQGSSYTF. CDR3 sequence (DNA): TGTGCCAGCAGTTCATATAGACAGGGTTCTAGCTACACCTTC.

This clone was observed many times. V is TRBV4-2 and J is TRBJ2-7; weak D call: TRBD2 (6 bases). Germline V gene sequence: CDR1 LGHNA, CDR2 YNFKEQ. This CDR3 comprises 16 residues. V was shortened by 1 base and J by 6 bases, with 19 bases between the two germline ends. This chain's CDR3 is CASSQGSNLQAGEQYF. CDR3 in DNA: TGTGCCAGCAGCCAAGGGTCGAACCTTCAAGCGGGCGAGCAGTACTTC.

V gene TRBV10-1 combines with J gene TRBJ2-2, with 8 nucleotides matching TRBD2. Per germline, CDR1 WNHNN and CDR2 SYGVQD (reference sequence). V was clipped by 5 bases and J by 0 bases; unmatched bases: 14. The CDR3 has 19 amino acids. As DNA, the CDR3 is TGCGCCAGCAGTTTAGGCATGGCGTCGGGACTAGCGAACACCGGGGAGCTGTTTTTT. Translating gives CASSLGMASGLANTGELFF.

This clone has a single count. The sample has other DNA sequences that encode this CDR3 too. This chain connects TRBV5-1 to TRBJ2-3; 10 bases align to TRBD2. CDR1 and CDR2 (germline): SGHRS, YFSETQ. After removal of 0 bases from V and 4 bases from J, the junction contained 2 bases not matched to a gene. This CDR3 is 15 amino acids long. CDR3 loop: CASSLGLAGADTQYF. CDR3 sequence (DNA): TGCGCCAGCAGCTTGGGGCTAGCGGGGGCAGATACGCAGTATTTT. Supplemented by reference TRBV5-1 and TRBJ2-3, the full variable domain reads KAGVTQTPRYLIKTRGQQVTLSCSPISGHRSVSWYQQTPGQGLQFLFEYFSETQRNKGNFPGRFSGRQFSNSRSEMNVSTLELGDSALYLCASSLGLAGADTQYFGPGTRLTVL.

CDR3 loop: CASRTGGGGYGYTF. For the CDR3, the DNA is TGTGCCAGCAGAACAGGGGGCGGTGGGTATGGCTACACCTTC. The J gene is TRBJ1-2, the V gene TRBV28, with 9 bases fitting TRBD1. Trimming at V came to 6 bases and at J to 5 bases, leaving 7 bases not matched to a gene. This CDR3 has 14 amino acids. CDR1 MDHEN and CDR2 SYDVKM come from the germline V gene.

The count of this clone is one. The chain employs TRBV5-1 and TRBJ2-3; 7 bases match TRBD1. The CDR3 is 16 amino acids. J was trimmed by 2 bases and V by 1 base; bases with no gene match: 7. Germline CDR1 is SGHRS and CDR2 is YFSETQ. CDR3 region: CASSLSRDSNTDTQYF. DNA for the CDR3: TGCGCCAGCAGCTTGTCCCGGGACAGCAACACAGATACGCAGTATTTT.

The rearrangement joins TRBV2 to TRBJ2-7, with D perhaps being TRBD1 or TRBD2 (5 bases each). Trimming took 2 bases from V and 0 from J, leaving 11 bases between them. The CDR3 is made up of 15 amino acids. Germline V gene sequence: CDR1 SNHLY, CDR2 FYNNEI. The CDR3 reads CASSERGPGSYEQYF. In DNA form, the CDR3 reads TGTGCCAGCAGTGAAAGGGGACCCGGCTCCTACGAGCAGTACTTC.

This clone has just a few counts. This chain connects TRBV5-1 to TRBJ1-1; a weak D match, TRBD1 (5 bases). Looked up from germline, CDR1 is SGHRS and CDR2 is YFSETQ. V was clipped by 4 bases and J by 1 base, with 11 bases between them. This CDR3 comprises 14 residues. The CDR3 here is CASSPWTPNTEAFF. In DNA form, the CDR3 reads TGCGCCAGCAGCCCATGGACACCGAACACTGAAGCTTTCTTT.

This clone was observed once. The CDR3 loop reads CASSRTQTGNTIYF. CDR3 sequence (DNA): TGTGCCAGCAGCCGGACCCAAACGGGAAACACCATATATTTT. The gene calls are TRBV5-4 and TRBJ1-3; no clear D. This CDR3 spans 14 amino acids. Germline CDR1 is SGHNT and CDR2 is YYREEE (reference sequence). Trimming removed 4 bases from V and 4 bases from J, with 12 bases in between. The whole variable domain, remainder taken from reference TRBV5-4 and TRBJ1-3, is ETGVTQSPTHLIKTRGQQVTLRCSSQSGHNTVSWYQQALGQGPQFIFQYYREEENGRGNFPPRFSGLQFPNYSSELNVNALELDDSALYLCASSRTQTGNTIYFGEGSWLTVV.

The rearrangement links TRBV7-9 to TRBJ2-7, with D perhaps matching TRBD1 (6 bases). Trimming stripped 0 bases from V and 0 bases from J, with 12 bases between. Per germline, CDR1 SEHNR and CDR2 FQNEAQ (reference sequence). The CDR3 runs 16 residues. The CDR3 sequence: CASSLARGPSSYEQYF. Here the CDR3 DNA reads TGTGCCAGCAGCTTAGCCAGGGGCCCAAGCTCCTACGAGCAGTACTTC.

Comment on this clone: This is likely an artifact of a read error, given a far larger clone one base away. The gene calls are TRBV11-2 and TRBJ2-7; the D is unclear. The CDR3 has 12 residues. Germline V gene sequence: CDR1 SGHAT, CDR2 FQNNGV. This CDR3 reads CASSRTPYGQYF. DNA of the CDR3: TGTGCCAGCAGCCGAACCCCCTACGGGCAGTACTTC.

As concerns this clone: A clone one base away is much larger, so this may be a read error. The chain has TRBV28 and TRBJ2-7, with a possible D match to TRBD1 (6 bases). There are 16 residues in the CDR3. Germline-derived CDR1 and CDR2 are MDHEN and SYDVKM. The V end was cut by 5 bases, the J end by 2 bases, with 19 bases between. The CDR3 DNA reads TGTGCCAGCAGTGCTATACTCTACAGGGTTCCCTACGAGCAGTACTTC. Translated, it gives CASSAILYRVPYEQYF.

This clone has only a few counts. The DNA of the CDR3 is TGTGCCAGCAGCCCGGGACAGGGCTACAATCAGCCCCAGCATTTT. It codes for CASSPGQGYNQPQHF. This sequence joins TRBV28 and TRBJ1-5; TRBD1 matches 9 bases. The CDR3 contains 15 residues. Germline CDR1 MDHEN, CDR2 SYDVKM. V was pared by 6 bases and J by 3 bases, with 6 bases of the junction left unmatched.

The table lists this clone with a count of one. CDR3: CASSDSGRPKQPQHF. The CDR3 bases are TGTGCCAGCAGTGACTCTGGAAGGCCGAAGCAGCCCCAGCATTTT. The chain combines TRBV6-4 with TRBJ1-5; D gene unclear. The CDR3 is made up of 15 amino acids. From germline, CDR1 is MRHNA and CDR2 SNTAGT. The V gene lost 0 bases and the J gene lost 7 bases, with 13 bases spanning the gap.